The clone carrying this T cell receptor beta chain was seen a handful of times. The germline V gene has CDR1 DFQATT and CDR2 SNEGSKA (reference sequence). V lost 1 base to trimming and J lost 7 bases, with 10 bases between them. The CDR3 has 13 residues. The data were taken from a study of T cells after yellow fever vaccination. Across the whole study: Fractions low in cell number were prepared with SMART-Seq v4 Ultra Low Input.

One entry per CDR3 protein results from TCRdb running MiXCR on the 5' RACE reads. Among some 300,000 distinct CDR3 sequences listed, about 8.3% were seen once. Source: PBMCs, taken roughly 47 days after the first yellow fever vaccination. The sequence was collected from a man aged 18 to 30 who received the YFV17D yellow fever vaccine. The J gene is TRBJ2-2, the V gene TRBV20-1; tentatively, D is TRBD1 (7 bases). DNA for the CDR3: TGCAGTGCTAGAGTCCAGGGGGGCGGGGAGCTGTTTTTT. Translating it yields CSARVQGGGELFF.